The 30 T cell receptor beta chains in this list originate from one sample, sequenced in a study of T cells after yellow fever vaccination. TCRdb ran MiXCR on the 5' RACE reads and lists one entry per CDR3 protein. This sample has a few hundred thousand distinct CDR3 sequences, with 4% found just once. The sequenced sample was PBMCs, obtained 5 days after the yellow fever booster vaccination. Every receptor here comes from a man aged 18 to 29 who received the YFV17D yellow fever vaccine.

The table lists this clonotype with many counts. The J gene is TRBJ2-5, the V gene TRBV7-6, with TRBD2 matching 15 bases. This CDR3 has 17 residues. Germline values: CDR1 SGHVS, CDR2 FNYEAQ. V lost 5 bases and J lost 4; bases outside the gene matches: 8. The CDR3 DNA reads TGTGCCAGCAGCCCCGGGACTAGCGGGGGGATCGGAGAGACCCAGTACTTC. This codes for CASSPGTSGGIGETQYF.

This clonotype was picked up many times. The V gene is TRBV5-1, the J gene TRBJ1-1, with D possibly being TRBD1 (6 bases). The V gene lost 0 bases and the J gene lost 5 bases, with 14 bases spanning the gap. The CDR3 sequence is 15 residues long. Germline V gives CDR1 SGHRS, CDR2 YFSETQ. CDR3 amino acids: CASSLDGQGSTEAFF. CDR3 in DNA: TGCGCCAGCAGCTTGGATGGGCAGGGGAGTACTGAAGCTTTCTTT.

This clonotype has only a few counts. The chain uses TRBV6-5 and TRBJ2-7; D is unresolved. The CDR3 is 13 amino acids. Germline V gene data show CDR1 as MNHEY and CDR2 as SVGAGI. With 0 bases removed from V and 3 bases from J, the gap between germline ends came to 6 bases. Here the CDR3 DNA reads TGTGCCAGCAGTTACTCGGCCCGCTACGAGCAGTACTTC. Translating it yields CASSYSARYEQYF.

This clonotype was counted ten times or more. V is TRBV7-2 and J is TRBJ1-1, with no clear D. The CDR3 contains 15 residues. Trimming removed 4 bases from V and 0 bases from J, with 12 bases in between. Germline V lookup: CDR1 SGHTA, CDR2 FQGNSA. CDR3 coding DNA: TGTGCCAGCAGCTCTTCCGGGGTCTTGAACACTGAAGCTTTCTTT. It codes for CASSSSGVLNTEAFF.

This clonotype was counted many times. The genes are TRBV4-1 and TRBJ2-2, with D unresolved. The CDR3 contains 15 residues. Germline-derived CDR1 and CDR2 are MGHRA and YSYEKL. The V and J ends lost 7 bases and 4 bases respectively, with 16 bases between them. In nucleotides, the CDR3 is TGCGCCAGCACCTCAAGGGAACAGCCCACCGGGGAGCTGTTTTTT. This sequence encodes CASTSREQPTGELFF.

Notes on this clonotype: Being one base from a much bigger clone, this may be a read error. The chain joins TRBV12-3 or TRBV12-4 to TRBJ1-1; D might be TRBD1 (6 bases). The length of the CDR3 is 13 residues. V was clipped by 10 bases and J by 4 bases, with 16 bases between them. Here the CDR3 DNA reads TGTGCCAACAGGGCTACAGGGATCACTGAAGCTTTCTTT. This codes for CANRATGITEAFF.

This clonotype was counted a few times. The chain carries TRBV20-1 and TRBJ1-2; 8 nucleotides agree with TRBD1. This CDR3 contains 13 residues. Germline CDR1 reads DFQATT; CDR2 reads SNEGSKA (reference sequence). The V and J ends lost 6 bases and 8 bases, in that order; junction bases with no gene match: 11. The CDR3 reads CSAPARGLEGYTF. The CDR3 DNA is TGCAGTGCCCCTGCCAGGGGGCTTGAAGGCTACACCTTC.

V gene TRBV3-2 combines with J gene TRBJ1-1; whether TRBD1, the table's D call, matches the DNA was not checked. TRBV3-2 corresponds to a pseudogene. The CDR3 runs to 14 residues. CDR3: CASSPQQGTTEAFF. In nucleotides, the CDR3 is TGTGCCAGCAGCCCTCAACAGGGGACCACTGAAGCTTTCTTT.

This clonotype was detected only a few times. CDR3 amino acids: CASTGGAGANVLTF. The CDR3 coding sequence is TGTGCCAGCACTGGCGGGGCCGGGGCCAACGTCCTGACTTTC. The rearrangement joins TRBV12-3 or TRBV12-4 to TRBJ2-6; TRBD2 might be the D (6 bases). V was pared by 7 bases and J by 4 bases, with 11 bases between. The CDR3 length is 14 residues.

This clonotype has just a few counts. One end of the junction fails to match germline, which may point to a read error. This chain uses TRBV29-1 with TRBJ2-1, with 8 bases that match TRBD2. CDR3 length: 14 amino acids. Germline-derived CDR1 and CDR2 are SQVTM and ANQGSEA. Here the CDR3 DNA reads TGCAGCGTCGAAGTTCCTAGCGGGCCTGATGAGCAGTTCTTC. Protein: CSVEVPSGPDEQFF.

The table lists this clonotype with many counts. The J gene is TRBJ2-5, the V gene TRBV5-1; 8 bases match TRBD1. The trim removed 4 bases at V and 5 bases at J, leaving 4 bases unmatched. Germline assignment: CDR1 SGHRS and CDR2 YFSETQ. CDR3 length: 13 amino acids. The CDR3 region is CASSDHRGETQYF. In DNA, the CDR3 is TGCGCCAGCAGCGACCACAGGGGGGAGACCCAGTACTTC.

This clonotype came up a few times. The chain is built from TRBV6-2 or TRBV6-3 and TRBJ1-1, with D unresolved. The CDR3 extends over 15 amino acids. The V gene's germline CDR1 is MNHEY and CDR2 SVGEGT. Between the trimmed V and J ends, which lost 6 bases and 0 bases, there was a span of 14 bases. CDR3 region: CASSHRELLNTEAFF. The CDR3 DNA reads TGTGCCAGCAGCCATAGAGAATTACTGAACACTGAAGCTTTCTTT.

This rearrangement joins TRBV7-3 to TRBJ2-7, with a weak D call TRBD1 (6 bases). From germline, CDR1 is SGHTA and CDR2 FQGTGA. This CDR3 is built from 14 residues. V lost 5 bases and J lost 6, with 17 bases in between. As DNA, the CDR3 is TGTGCCAGCAGCCCCAACCTTGGGGGCGGCGAGCAGTACTTC. Its translation is CASSPNLGGGEQYF. Full variable domain (missing parts from reference TRBV7-3 and TRBJ2-7): GAGVSQTPSNKVTEKGKYVELRCDPISGHTALYWYRQSLGQGPEFLIYFQGTGAADDSGLPNDRFFAVRPEGSVSTLKIQRTERGDSAVYLCASSPNLGGGEQYFGPGTRLTVT.

This clonotype occurred many times. The chain recombines TRBV11-3 with TRBJ2-2; D tentatively reads TRBD1 or TRBD2 (5 bases each). Per germline, CDR1 SGHNT and CDR2 YENEEA. Trimming cost V 4 bases and J 3 bases, with 12 bases left between them. The CDR3 is 15 residues long. The DNA of the CDR3 is TGTGCCAGCAGCTCCCGAGGGGAGCACACCGGGGAGCTGTTTTTT. Protein: CASSSRGEHTGELFF.

J is TRBJ2-1 and V is TRBV12-3 or TRBV12-4; the D is unclear. V lost 3 bases and J 9 bases, leaving 9 bases between the germline ends. The CDR3 extends over 12 amino acids. This chain's CDR3 is CASSFTGPEQFF. The CDR3 DNA reads as TGTGCCAGCAGTTTTACCGGACCTGAGCAGTTCTTC.

The chain combines TRBV27 with TRBJ1-5; unclear D gene. The CDR3 sequence is 12 residues long. The germline V gene has CDR1 MNHEY and CDR2 SMNVEV (reference sequence). V was pared by 6 bases and J by 7 bases, with 10 bases between. CDR3: CASSNYPQPQHF. CDR3 in DNA: TGTGCCAGCAGCAACTACCCCCAGCCCCAGCATTTT.

This clonotype was seen only a few times. J is TRBJ1-2 and V is TRBV28; tentative D call: TRBD1 (5 bases). The ends were cut back, 0 bases at V and 7 bases at J, with 6 bases in the middle. The germline CDR1 and CDR2 sequences are MDHEN and SYDVKM. The CDR3 has 12 residues. The CDR3 sequence: CASSLWGVGYTF. The CDR3 coding sequence is TGTGCCAGCAGTTTATGGGGGGTTGGCTACACCTTC.

The table lists this clonotype with a few counts. The rearrangement uses TRBV5-1 and TRBJ1-1; D gene uncertain. Germline V gene lookup returns CDR1 SGHRS and CDR2 YFSETQ. The CDR3 sequence is 14 residues long. V lost 1 base, J lost 4 bases, and 11 bases lay in between. CDR3 coding DNA: TGCGCCAGCAGCTTGTGGGGAGAGGTCACTGAAGCTTTCTTT. As protein: CASSLWGEVTEAFF.

This clonotype appeared many times. CDR3 residues: CASSSIGGSYNSPLHF. Here the CDR3 DNA reads TGCGCCAGCAGCTCCATTGGGGGCTCCTATAATTCACCCCTCCACTTT. The chain uses TRBV5-1 and TRBJ1-6, with a tentative D call TRBD1 (5 bases). With 3 bases removed from V and 0 bases from J, the gap between germline ends came to 10 bases. Germline V gene sequence: CDR1 SGHRS, CDR2 YFSETQ. The CDR3 is made up of 16 amino acids.

This clonotype has a handful of counts. The chain joins TRBV11-2 to TRBJ1-1; D gene unclear. V lost 0 bases, J lost 8 bases, and 10 bases lay in between. Germline CDR1 and CDR2: SGHAT and FQNNGV. This CDR3 is 13 amino acids long. CDR3: CASSLDPAREAFF. The CDR3 coding sequence is TGTGCCAGCAGCTTAGATCCAGCGAGGGAAGCTTTCTTT.

This clonotype was seen ten or more times. V gene TRBV2 combines with J gene TRBJ2-3; D gene unclear. CDR3 length: 12 amino acids. Germline lookup yields CDR1 SNHLY and CDR2 FYNNEI. V was cut by 0 bases and J by 4 bases, with 2 bases left in between. This chain's CDR3 is CASSEAPDTQYF. The CDR3, as DNA: TGTGCCAGCAGTGAAGCCCCAGATACGCAGTATTTT. The complete variable domain, with remaining parts taken from reference TRBV2 and TRBJ2-3, reads EPEVTQTPSHQVTQMGQEVILRCVPISNHLYFYWYRQILGQKVEFLVSFYNNEISEKSEIFDDQFSVERPDGSNFTLKIRSTKLEDSAMYFCASSEAPDTQYFGPGTRLTVL.

This clonotype was counted between two and nine times. The chain uses TRBV5-1 and TRBJ1-2; D is possibly TRBD1 (5 bases). V was cut by 6 bases and J by 4 bases, with 16 bases left in between. Per the germline V gene, CDR1 is SGHRS and CDR2 is YFSETQ. This CDR3 contains 14 residues. CDR3 nucleotide sequence: TGCGCCAGCAACCCTACTCCAGGGACCTATGGCTACACCTTC. This codes for CASNPTPGTYGYTF.

This clonotype occurred many times. In DNA form, the CDR3 reads TGTGCCAGCTCACATGGACAGGGGAACACCGGGGAGCTGTTTTTT. This codes for CASSHGQGNTGELFF. The rearrangement joins TRBV18 to TRBJ2-2; 8 bases map to TRBD1. CDR3 length: 15 residues. V lost 4 bases and J lost 1; bases outside the gene matches: 2. The germline gives CDR1 KGHSH, CDR2 LQKENI.

This chain uses TRBV6-5 with TRBJ2-3; tentative D call: TRBD1 (6 bases). The V gene lost 4 bases and the J gene lost 3 bases, with 20 bases spanning the gap. The CDR3 spans 17 residues. Germline V lookup: CDR1 MNHEY, CDR2 SVGAGI. In DNA, the CDR3 is TGTGCCAGCAGTTCCAGCCGAGGCAGGGACATAACAGATACGCAGTATTTT. As protein: CASSSSRGRDITDTQYF.

This rearrangement joins TRBV20-1 to TRBJ1-6; 9 nucleotides match TRBD1. Germline V gene sequence: CDR1 DFQATT, CDR2 SNEGSKA (reference sequence). Losses at the gene ends were 8 bases for V and 7 bases for J; bases not matched to a gene: 6. The CDR3 contains 13 residues. The CDR3 sequence: CSYPGQGNSPLHF. The CDR3 nucleotides are TGCAGTTATCCGGGACAGGGAAATTCACCCCTCCACTTT.

This clonotype was seen only a few times. V and J are TRBV10-2 and TRBJ2-3; D uncertain. Germline V lookup: CDR1 WSHSY, CDR2 SAAADI. V was trimmed by 0 bases and J by 8 bases, leaving 3 bases between them. The CDR3 length is 11 residues. The CDR3 bases are TGCGCCAGCAGTGAGTCGGTTACGCAGTATTTT. This codes for CASSESVTQYF.

This clonotype was seen more than once but under ten times. The chain recombines TRBV5-1 with TRBJ2-1; D gene ambiguous. V was shortened by 2 bases and J by 7 bases, with 4 bases between the two germline ends. Germline CDR1 SGHRS, CDR2 YFSETQ. The CDR3 runs to 11 residues. In DNA, the CDR3 is TGCGCCAGCAGCTTTACGAATGAGCAGTTCTTC. Protein: CASSFTNEQFF. Full variable domain (outside the CDR3, taken from reference TRBV5-1 and TRBJ2-1): KAGVTQTPRYLIKTRGQQVTLSCSPISGHRSVSWYQQTPGQGLQFLFEYFSETQRNKGNFPGRFSGRQFSNSRSEMNVSTLELGDSALYLCASSFTNEQFFGPGTRLTVL.

In its sample, this clonotype was seen a few times. The V gene is TRBV12-2, the J gene TRBJ2-7; no check of the table's D call, TRBD2, against the DNA was made. TRBV12-2 is reported as a pseudogene. This CDR3 region has 18 residues. The CDR3 here is CASRSSKRGASGGNEQYF. DNA for the CDR3: TGTGCAAGTCGCTCCTCTAAGAGGGGGGCTAGCGGGGGGAATGAGCAGTACTTC.

The chain uses TRBV5-3 and TRBJ2-7, with D uncertain. TRBV5-3 is an ORF, and what it does is uncertain. V was clipped by 3 bases and J by 2 bases, with 9 bases between them. CDR3 length equals 13 residues. CDR3 sequence: CARSSQDTYEQYF. CDR3 nucleotide sequence: TGTGCCAGAAGCTCCCAAGATACCTACGAGCAGTACTTC.

This clonotype has a handful of counts. V is TRBV7-2 and J is TRBJ2-3; 7 nucleotides align to TRBD2. This CDR3 has 16 residues. J was trimmed by 3 bases and V by 1 base; bases with no gene match: 7. Germline values: CDR1 SGHTA, CDR2 FQGNSA. CDR3 sequence reads: CASSLERGGGTDTQYF. The CDR3 DNA reads as TGTGCCAGCAGCTTAGAGCGTGGCGGGGGTACAGATACGCAGTATTTT.